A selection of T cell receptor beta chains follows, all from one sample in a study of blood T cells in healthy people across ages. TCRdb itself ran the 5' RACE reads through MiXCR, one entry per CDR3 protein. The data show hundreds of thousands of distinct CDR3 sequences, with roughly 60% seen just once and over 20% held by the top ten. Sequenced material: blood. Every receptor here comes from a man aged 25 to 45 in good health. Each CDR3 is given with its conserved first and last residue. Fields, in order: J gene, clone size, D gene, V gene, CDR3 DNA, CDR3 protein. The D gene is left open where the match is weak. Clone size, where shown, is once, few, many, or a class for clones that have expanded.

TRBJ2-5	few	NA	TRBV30	TGTGCCTGGAGTGGGTCTTTACAGCAGTACTTC	CAWSGSLQQYF
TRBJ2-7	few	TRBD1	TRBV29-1	TGCAGCGTCGCTATAACAGGGGCCGAGCAGTACTTC	CSVAITGAEQYF
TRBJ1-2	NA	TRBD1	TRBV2	TGTGCCAGCAGTGAAAGCGTGGACAGGGTTCGGAGCTATGGCTACACCTTC	CASSESVDRVRSYGYTF
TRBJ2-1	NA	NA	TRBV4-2	TGTGCCAGCAGCCAAGGGGCGCATAGCTCCTACAATGAGCAGTTCTTC	CASSQGAHSSYNEQFF
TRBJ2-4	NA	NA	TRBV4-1	TGCGCCAGCAGCCAAGAGTTTCGGGGATCGGACATTCAGTACTTC	CASSQEFRGSDIQYF
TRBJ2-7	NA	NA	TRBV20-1	TGCAGTACTAGCTACAGGGGAGGCGAGCAGTACTTC	CSTSYRGGEQYF
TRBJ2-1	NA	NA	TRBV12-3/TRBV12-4	TGTGCCAGCATGGCGAACCGAAATGAGCAGTTCTTC	CASMANRNEQFF
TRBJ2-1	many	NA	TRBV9	TGTGCCAGCAGCGTAAACGGGTTTGAGCAGTTCTTC	CASSVNGFEQFF
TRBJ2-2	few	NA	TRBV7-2	TGTGCCAGCAGCTTAGATCCAGGTACCGGGGAGCTGTTTTTT	CASSLDPGTGELFF
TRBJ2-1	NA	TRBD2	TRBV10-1	TGCGCCAGCAGTGAGTCAAGCGGGGTTGACAATGAGCAGTTCTTC	CASSESSGVDNEQFF
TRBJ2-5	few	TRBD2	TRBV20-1	TGCAGTGCTAGGGACGGGCGGGAGTCCGCCCAAGAGACCCAGTACTTC	CSARDGRESAQETQYF
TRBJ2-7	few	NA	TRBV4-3	TGCGCCAGCAGCGGCCTACCCTACGAGCAGTACTTC	CASSGLPYEQYF
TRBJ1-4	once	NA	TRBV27	TGTGCCAGCAGTAGGAAGGCCTATGATGCAACTAATGAAAAACTGTTTTTT	CASSRKAYDATNEKLFF
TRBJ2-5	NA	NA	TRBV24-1	TGTGCCACCAGTGATTCCGGCGGTAGAGAGACCCAGTACTTC	CATSDSGGRETQYF
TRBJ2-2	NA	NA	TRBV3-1	TGTGCCAGCAGCCAGGTCAGCACCGGGGAGCTGTTTTTT	CASSQVSTGELFF
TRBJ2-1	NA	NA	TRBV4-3	TGCGCCAGCAGCCCCAGGGGGGTAGTAATCAATGAGCAGTTCTTC	CASSPRGVVINEQFF
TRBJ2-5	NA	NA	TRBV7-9	TGTGCCAGCATTGCCACCTATGTCGAGACCCAGTACTTC	CASIATYVETQYF